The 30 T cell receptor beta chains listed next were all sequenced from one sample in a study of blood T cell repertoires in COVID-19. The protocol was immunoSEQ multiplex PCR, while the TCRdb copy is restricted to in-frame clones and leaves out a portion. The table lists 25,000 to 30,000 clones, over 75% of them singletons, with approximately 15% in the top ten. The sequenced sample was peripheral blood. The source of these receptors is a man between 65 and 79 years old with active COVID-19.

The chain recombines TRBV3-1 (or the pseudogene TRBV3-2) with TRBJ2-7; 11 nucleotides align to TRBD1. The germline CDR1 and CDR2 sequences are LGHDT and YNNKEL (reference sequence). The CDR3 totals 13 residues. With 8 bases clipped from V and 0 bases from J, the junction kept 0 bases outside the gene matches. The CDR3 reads CASGTGGSYEQYF. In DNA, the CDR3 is TGTGCCAGCGGGACAGGGGGCTCCTACGAGCAGTACTTC.

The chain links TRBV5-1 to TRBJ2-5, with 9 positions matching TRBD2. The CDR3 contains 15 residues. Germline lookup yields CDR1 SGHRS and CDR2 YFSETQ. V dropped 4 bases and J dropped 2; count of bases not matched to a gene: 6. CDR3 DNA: TGCGCCAGCAGCATTAGCGGGGGCATACAAGAGACCCAGTACTTC. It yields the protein CASSISGGIQETQYF.

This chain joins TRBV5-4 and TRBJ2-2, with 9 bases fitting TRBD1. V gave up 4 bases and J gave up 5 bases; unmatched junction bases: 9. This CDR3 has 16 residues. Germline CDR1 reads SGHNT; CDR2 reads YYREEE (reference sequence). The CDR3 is CASSARTGVKTGELFF. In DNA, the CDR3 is TGTGCCAGCAGCGCTAGGACAGGGGTCAAAACCGGGGAGCTGTTTTTT.

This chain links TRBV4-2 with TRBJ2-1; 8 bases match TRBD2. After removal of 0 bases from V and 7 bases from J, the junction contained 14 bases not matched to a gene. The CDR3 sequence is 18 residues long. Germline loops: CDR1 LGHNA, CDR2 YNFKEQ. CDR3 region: CASSQDPLGAGGANEQFF. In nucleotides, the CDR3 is TGTGCCAGCAGCCAAGACCCCCTGGGGGCGGGGGGCGCGAATGAGCAGTTCTTC.

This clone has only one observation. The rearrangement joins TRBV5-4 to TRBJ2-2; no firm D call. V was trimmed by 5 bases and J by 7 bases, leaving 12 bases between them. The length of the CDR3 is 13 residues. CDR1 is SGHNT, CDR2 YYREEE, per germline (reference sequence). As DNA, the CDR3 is TGTGCCAGCAGGCCGAACCGGGTCGGGGAGCTGTTTTTT. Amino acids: CASRPNRVGELFF.

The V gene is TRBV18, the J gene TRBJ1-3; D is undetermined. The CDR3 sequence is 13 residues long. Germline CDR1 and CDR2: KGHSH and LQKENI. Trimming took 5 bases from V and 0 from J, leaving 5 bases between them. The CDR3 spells CASSGVSGNTIYF. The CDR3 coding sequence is TGTGCCAGCTCAGGAGTCTCTGGAAACACCATATATTTT.

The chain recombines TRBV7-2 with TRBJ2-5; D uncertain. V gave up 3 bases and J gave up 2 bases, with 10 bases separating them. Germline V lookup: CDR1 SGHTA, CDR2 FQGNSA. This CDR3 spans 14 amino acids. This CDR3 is CASSFSSLQETQYF. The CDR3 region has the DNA TGTGCCAGCAGCTTTAGCAGTTTACAAGAGACCCAGTACTTC.

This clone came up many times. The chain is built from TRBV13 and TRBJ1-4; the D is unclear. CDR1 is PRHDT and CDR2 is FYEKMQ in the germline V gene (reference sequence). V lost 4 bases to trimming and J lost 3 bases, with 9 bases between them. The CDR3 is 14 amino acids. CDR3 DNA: TGTGCCAGCAGCTCGACACCGGCTAATGAAAAACTGTTTTTT. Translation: CASSSTPANEKLFF.

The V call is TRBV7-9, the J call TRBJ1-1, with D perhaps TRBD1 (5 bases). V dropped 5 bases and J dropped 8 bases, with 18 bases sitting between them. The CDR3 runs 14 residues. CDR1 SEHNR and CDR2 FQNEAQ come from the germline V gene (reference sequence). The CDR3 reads CASSMGQAFEEAFF. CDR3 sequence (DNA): TGTGCCAGCAGCATGGGGCAGGCCTTCGAGGAAGCTTTCTTT.

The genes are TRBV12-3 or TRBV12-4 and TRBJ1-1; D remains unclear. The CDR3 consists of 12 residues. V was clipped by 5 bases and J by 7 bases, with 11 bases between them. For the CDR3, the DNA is TGTGCCAGCAGTCGGTACGGTTTTGAAGCTTTCTTT. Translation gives CASSRYGFEAFF.

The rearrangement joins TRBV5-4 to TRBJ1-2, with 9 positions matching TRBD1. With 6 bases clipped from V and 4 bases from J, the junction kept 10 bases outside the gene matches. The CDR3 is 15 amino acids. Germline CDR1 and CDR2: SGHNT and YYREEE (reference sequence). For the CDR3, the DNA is TGTGCCAGCACCATCGGGACAGGGTTATCCTATGGCTACACCTTC. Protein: CASTIGTGLSYGYTF.

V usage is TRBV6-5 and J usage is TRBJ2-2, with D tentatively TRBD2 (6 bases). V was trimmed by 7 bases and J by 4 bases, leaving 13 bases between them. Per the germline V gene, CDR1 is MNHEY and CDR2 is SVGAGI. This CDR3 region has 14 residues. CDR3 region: CASKRGGTTGELFF. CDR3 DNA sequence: TGTGCCAGCAAGCGCGGAGGGACCACCGGGGAGCTGTTTTTT.

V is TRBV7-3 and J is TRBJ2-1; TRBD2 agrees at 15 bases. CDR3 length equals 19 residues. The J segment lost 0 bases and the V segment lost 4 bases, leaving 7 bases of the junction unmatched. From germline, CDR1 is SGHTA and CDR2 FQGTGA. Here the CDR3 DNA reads TGTGCCAGCAGCTCGGGACTAGCGGGGGGTAGTAGCTCCTACAATGAGCAGTTCTTC. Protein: CASSSGLAGGSSSYNEQFF. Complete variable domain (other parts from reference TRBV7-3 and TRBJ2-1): GAGVSQTPSNKVTEKGKYVELRCDPISGHTALYWYRQSLGQGPEFLIYFQGTGAADDSGLPNDRFFAVRPEGSVSTLKIQRTERGDSAVYLCASSSGLAGGSSSYNEQFFGPGTRLTVL.

The CDR3 here is CASSQDHTTTYEQYF. For the CDR3, the DNA is TGTGCCAGCAGCCAAGATCATACCACAACCTACGAGCAGTACTTC. This chain joins TRBV3-1 (or the pseudogene TRBV3-2) and TRBJ2-7; no reliable D call. Germline assignment: CDR1 LGHDT and CDR2 YNNKEL (reference sequence). V was clipped by 0 bases and J by 2 bases, with 11 bases between them. CDR3 length: 15 amino acids.

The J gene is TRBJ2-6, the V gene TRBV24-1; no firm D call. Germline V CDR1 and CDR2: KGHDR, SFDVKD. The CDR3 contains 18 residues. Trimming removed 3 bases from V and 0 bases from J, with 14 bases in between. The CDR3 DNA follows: TGTGCCACCAGTGATCAAACCAGGCAAGCCTCTGGGGCCAACGTCCTGACTTTC. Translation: CATSDQTRQASGANVLTF.

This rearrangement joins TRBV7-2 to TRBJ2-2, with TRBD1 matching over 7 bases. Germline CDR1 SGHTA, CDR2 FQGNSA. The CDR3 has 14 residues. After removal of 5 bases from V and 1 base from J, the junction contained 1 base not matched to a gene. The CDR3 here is CASSRDRNTGELFF. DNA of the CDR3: TGTGCCAGCAGCCGGGACAGGAACACCGGGGAGCTGTTTTTT.

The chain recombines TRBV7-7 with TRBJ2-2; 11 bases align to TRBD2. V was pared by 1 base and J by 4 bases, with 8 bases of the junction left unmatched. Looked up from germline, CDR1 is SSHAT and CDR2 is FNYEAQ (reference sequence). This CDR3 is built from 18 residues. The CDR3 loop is CASSLELAGAPGTGELFF. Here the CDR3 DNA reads TGTGCCAGCAGCTTAGAACTAGCGGGGGCCCCGGGCACCGGGGAGCTGTTTTTT.

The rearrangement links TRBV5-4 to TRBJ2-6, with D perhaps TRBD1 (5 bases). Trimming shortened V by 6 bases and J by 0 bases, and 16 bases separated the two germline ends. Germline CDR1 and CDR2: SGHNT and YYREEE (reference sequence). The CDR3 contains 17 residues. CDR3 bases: TGTGCCAGCATCAATACGCCCAGGGCCTCTGGGGCCAACGTCCTGACTTTC. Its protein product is CASINTPRASGANVLTF.

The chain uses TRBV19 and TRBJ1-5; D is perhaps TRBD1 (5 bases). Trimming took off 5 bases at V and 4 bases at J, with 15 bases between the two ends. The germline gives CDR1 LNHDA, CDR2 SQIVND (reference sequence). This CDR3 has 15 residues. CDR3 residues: CASSYNPGLNQPQHF. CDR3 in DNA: TGTGCCAGTAGTTATAATCCAGGGTTAAATCAGCCCCAGCATTTT.

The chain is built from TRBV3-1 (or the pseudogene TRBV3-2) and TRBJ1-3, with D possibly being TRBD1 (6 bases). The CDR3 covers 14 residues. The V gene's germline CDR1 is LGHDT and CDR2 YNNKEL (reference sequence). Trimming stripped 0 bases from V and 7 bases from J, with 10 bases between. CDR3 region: CASSQDRGSNTIYF. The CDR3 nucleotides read TGTGCCAGCAGCCAAGACAGGGGATCGAACACCATATATTTT.

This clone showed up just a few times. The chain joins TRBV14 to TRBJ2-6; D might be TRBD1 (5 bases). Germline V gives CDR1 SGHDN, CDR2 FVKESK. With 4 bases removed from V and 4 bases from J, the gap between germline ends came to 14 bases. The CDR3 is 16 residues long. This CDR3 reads CASSLLGARGANVLTF. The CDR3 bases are TGTGCCAGCAGCCTCCTAGGGGCCCGGGGGGCCAACGTCCTGACTTTC.

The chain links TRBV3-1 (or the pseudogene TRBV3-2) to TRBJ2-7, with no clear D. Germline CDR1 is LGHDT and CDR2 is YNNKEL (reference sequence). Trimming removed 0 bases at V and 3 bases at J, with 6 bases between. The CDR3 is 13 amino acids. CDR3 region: CASSQDISYEQYF. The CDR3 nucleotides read TGTGCCAGCAGCCAAGATATTAGCTACGAGCAGTACTTC.

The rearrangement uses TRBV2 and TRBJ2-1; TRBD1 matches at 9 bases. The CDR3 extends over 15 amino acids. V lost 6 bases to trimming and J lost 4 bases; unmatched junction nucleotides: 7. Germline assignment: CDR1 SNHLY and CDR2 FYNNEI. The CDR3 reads CASRPGQGRYNEQFF. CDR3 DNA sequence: TGTGCCAGCAGGCCGGGACAGGGAAGGTACAATGAGCAGTTCTTC.

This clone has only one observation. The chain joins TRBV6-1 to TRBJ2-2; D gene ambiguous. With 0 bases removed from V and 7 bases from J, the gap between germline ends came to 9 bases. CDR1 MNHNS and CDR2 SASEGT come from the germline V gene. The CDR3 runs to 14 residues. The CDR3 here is CASSEAAVRGELFF. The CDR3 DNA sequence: TGTGCCAGCAGTGAAGCGGCGGTTCGCGGGGAGCTGTTTTTT.

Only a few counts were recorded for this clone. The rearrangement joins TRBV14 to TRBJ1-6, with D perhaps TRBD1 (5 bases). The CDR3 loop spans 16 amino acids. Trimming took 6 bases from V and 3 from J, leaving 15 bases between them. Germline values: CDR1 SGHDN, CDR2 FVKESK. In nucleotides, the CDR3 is TGTGCCAGCAGTCGCCGGGAGGGGAGCTATAATTCACCCCTCCACTTT. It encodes CASSRREGSYNSPLHF.

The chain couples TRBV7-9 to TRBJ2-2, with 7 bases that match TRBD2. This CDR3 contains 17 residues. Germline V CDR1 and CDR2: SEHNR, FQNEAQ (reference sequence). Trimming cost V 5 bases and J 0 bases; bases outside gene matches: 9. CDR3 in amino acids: CASSPRAGITNTGELFF. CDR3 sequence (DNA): TGTGCCAGCAGCCCTCGAGCGGGGATAACGAACACCGGGGAGCTGTTTTTT.

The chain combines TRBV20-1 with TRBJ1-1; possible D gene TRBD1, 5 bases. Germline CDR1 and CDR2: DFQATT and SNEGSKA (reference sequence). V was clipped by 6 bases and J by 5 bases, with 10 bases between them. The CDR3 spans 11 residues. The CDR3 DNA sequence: TGCAGTGCGGGGCGGGGAACTGAAGCTTTCTTT. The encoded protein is CSAGRGTEAFF.

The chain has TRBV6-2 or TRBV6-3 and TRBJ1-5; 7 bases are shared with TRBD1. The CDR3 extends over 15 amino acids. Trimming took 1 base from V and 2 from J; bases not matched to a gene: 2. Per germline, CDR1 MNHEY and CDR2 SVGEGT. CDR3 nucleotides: TGTGCCAGCAGTTACTTCACAGGGGGCAATCAGCCCCAGCATTTT. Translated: CASSYFTGGNQPQHF.

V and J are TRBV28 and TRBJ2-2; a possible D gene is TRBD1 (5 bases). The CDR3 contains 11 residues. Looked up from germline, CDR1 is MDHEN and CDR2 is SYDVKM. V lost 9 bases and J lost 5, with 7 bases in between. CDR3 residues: CASSGTGELFF. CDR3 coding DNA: TGTGCCAGTTCAGGGACCGGGGAGCTGTTTTTT.

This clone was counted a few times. The DNA of the CDR3 is TGTGCCAGTAGTATTGGCCGGAACAGGTTCAATCAGCCCCAGCATTTT. This gives the protein CASSIGRNRFNQPQHF. The chain uses TRBV19 and TRBJ1-5, with D possibly being TRBD1 (5 bases). Trimming took 3 bases from V and 3 from J, leaving 15 bases between them. The germline V gene has CDR1 LNHDA and CDR2 SQIVND (reference sequence). This CDR3 contains 16 residues.